The rows below give T cell receptor beta chains drawn from one sample of a study of neurological immune-mediated disorders. TCRdb used MiXCR to reprocess the 5' RACE reads, holding one entry per CDR3 protein. This sample carries roughly 41,000 distinct CDR3 sequences, 11% of them seen once, and the ten largest clones take around 3.9%. The specimen sequenced was PBMCs. Receptor source: a man aged 55 to 70 with HTLV-1-associated myelopathy (HAM/TSP). The CDR3 runs from the conserved cysteine through the conserved F or W. A D gene is named only where the DNA matches it firmly. The size entry is marked missing in some rows and otherwise reads once, few, many or a size class.

TRBJ1-2 | TRBD1 | many | TRBV20-1 | CSARDTGQGRGYTF | TGCAGTGCTAGAGACACAGGACAGGGACGTGGCTACACCTTC
TRBJ1-2 | . | many | TRBV11-2 | CASSFDLNLIPGYTF | TGTGCCAGCAGCTTCGACCTGAACCTAATCCCCGGCTACACCTTC
TRBJ2-7 | . | many | TRBV3-1 | CASSQGNEQYF | TGTGCCAGCAGCCAAGGGAACGAGCAGTACTTC
TRBJ2-2 | . | many | TRBV5-1 | CASSLDGPHTGELFF | TGCGCCAGCAGCTTGGACGGACCCCACACCGGGGAGCTGTTTTTT
TRBJ1-1 | . | once | TRBV20-1 | CSARDHGGAETEAFF | TGCAGTGCTAGAGATCACGGGGGCGCGGAAACTGAAGCTTTCTTT
TRBJ2-1 | TRBD2 | many | TRBV5-5 | CASSLGGTSGYNEQFF | TGTGCCAGCAGCTTGGGCGGGACTAGCGGATACAATGAGCAGTTCTTC
TRBJ2-7 | TRBD2 | many | TRBV9 | CASSPGTSGSYYEQYF | TGTGCCAGCAGCCCCGGGACTAGCGGGAGCTATTACGAGCAGTACTTC
TRBJ2-7 | . | many | TRBV28 | CASSSVAYEQYF | TGTGCCAGCAGTTCAGTGGCCTACGAGCAGTACTTC
TRBJ2-3 | . | many | TRBV20-1 | CSATRVSGTDTQYF | TGCAGTGCTACGAGAGTCTCGGGCACAGATACGCAGTATTTT
TRBJ1-2 | . | many | TRBV2 | CASSETGPNYGYTF | TGTGCCAGCAGTGAGACAGGTCCCAACTATGGCTACACCTTC
TRBJ2-5 | TRBD1 | few | TRBV18 | CASSPSRTGGIETQYF | TGTGCCAGCTCACCCTCCCGGACAGGGGGTATAGAGACCCAGTACTTC
TRBJ1-6 | TRBD1 | many | TRBV9 | CASSPLGTGYSPLHF | TGTGCCAGCAGCCCCCTTGGGACAGGGTATTCACCCCTCCACTTT
TRBJ1-4 | . | many | TRBV6-1 | CASSADPGLRREKLFF | TGTGCCAGCAGTGCCGACCCGGGGCTCCGTCGCGAAAAACTGTTTTTT
TRBJ1-3 | . | medium-sized | TRBV11-2 | CASSPRGNRGNTIYF | TGTGCCAGCAGCCCAAGGGGAAACCGGGGAAACACCATATATTTT
TRBJ2-7 | . | many | TRBV5-1 | CASSRTDGGEQYF | TGCGCCAGCAGCCGAACCGATGGAGGCGAGCAGTACTTC
TRBJ1-1 | . | many | TRBV5-6 | CASSLFDTNTEAFF | TGTGCCAGCAGCTTGTTCGATACGAACACTGAAGCTTTCTTT
TRBJ1-2 | TRBD1 | many | TRBV19 | CASMGQGRNGYTF | TGTGCCAGTATGGGACAGGGGCGAAATGGCTACACCTTC
TRBJ2-7 | . | many | TRBV5-6 | CASSQDGESYEQYF | TGTGCCAGCAGCCAGGACGGGGAGTCCTACGAGCAGTACTTC
TRBJ2-3 | . | many | TRBV28 | CASSPSGVRTDTQYF | TGTGCCAGCAGCCCATCGGGAGTTCGGACAGATACGCAGTATTTT
TRBJ1-1 | . | many | TRBV5-6 | CASSSLQGRGFSEAFF | TGTGCCAGCAGCTCACTACAGGGACGGGGTTTCAGTGAAGCTTTCTTT
TRBJ1-4 | . | many | TRBV5-1 | CASSLQGLEEKLFF | TGCGCCAGCAGCTTGCAGGGGCTGGAGGAAAAACTGTTTTTT
TRBJ1-1 | . | . | TRBV3-1 | CASIQGWGLAEAFF | TGTGCCAGCATCCAAGGCTGGGGGCTCGCTGAAGCTTTCTTT
TRBJ2-7 | TRBD2 | many | TRBV29-1 | CSVGGSRNEQYF | TGCAGCGTTGGCGGGAGTAGAAACGAGCAGTACTTC
TRBJ2-5 | . | many | TRBV5-1 | CASSSDWTIGETQYF | TGCGCCAGCAGTTCGGACTGGACGATCGGGGAGACCCAGTACTTC
TRBJ2-4 | . | many | TRBV6-6 | CASSYQGGKNIQYF | TGTGCCAGCAGTTATCAGGGTGGAAAAAACATTCAGTACTTC
TRBJ2-3 | . | many | TRBV5-1 | CASSLQLSTDTQYF | TGCGCCAGCAGCTTGCAGCTAAGCACAGATACGCAGTATTTT
TRBJ2-2 | . | many | TRBV2 | CASSDQGGTGELFF | TGTGCCAGCAGTGACCAGGGGGGCACCGGGGAGCTGTTTTTT
TRBJ2-6 | . | many | TRBV7-6 | CASSFGPTGRGANVLTF | TGTGCCAGCAGCTTCGGGCCCACAGGGCGCGGGGCCAACGTCCTGACTTTC
TRBJ2-1 | TRBD2 | many | TRBV29-1 | CSSEQTGGTQFF | TGCAGCTCCGAACAGACGGGGGGAACACAGTTCTTC
TRBJ2-7 | TRBD1 | . | TRBV5-1 | CASSTGQGGEQYF | TGCGCCAGCAGTACGGGACAGGGAGGCGAGCAGTACTTC
TRBJ1-4 | TRBD1 | many | TRBV7-8 | CASSLELGDRGRKLFF | TGTGCCAGCAGCTTAGAATTAGGGGACAGGGGGCGTAAACTGTTTTTT
TRBJ2-2 | . | many | TRBV7-3 | CASSLTFGTDTGELFF | TGTGCCAGCAGCTTGACTTTCGGGACCGACACCGGGGAGCTGTTTTTT
TRBJ1-5 | . | many | TRBV20-1 | CSAKDSNQPQHF | TGCAGTGCTAAAGACAGCAATCAGCCCCAGCATTTT